Shown below are 4 T cell receptor beta chains from a single sample sequenced in a study of CXCR3-negative and CXCR3-positive naive CD8 T cells (dated by TCRdb to about 2019). Study-wide findings and limitations: Compared with CXCR3-negative naive cells, CXCR3-positive naive cells had TRB CDR3s with higher hydrophobicity (lower Kidera factor 4), lower energy, and higher strength and volume indices.

No antigen is known for these receptors. The sequencing machine was a NextSeq 550. The Human TCR Profiling Kit (MiLaboratory) was used to prepare UMI-labeled 5' RACE TRB cDNA libraries. After the reads were reprocessed by TCRdb, one entry was made per CDR3 protein sequence, with no DNA. The sample's table covers about 120,000 distinct CDR3 sequences. The ten most abundant clones make up about 0.35% of the sample. The sample taken for sequencing was naive CXCR3+ CD8+ T cells from blood. The label giving this sample's cell subset or site can be read as: CD45RO-CCR7+CD27+CD95- naive CD8+ T cells expressing CXCR3 (TNR3+). These receptor sequences come from a human donor in good health. Some clones in this sample may be carry-over from other donors' samples.

The genes are TRBV12-3 or TRBV12-4 and TRBJ2-5; lacking DNA, the TRBD1 call made by TCRdb goes unchecked. The CDR3 length is 13 residues. This CDR3 is CASSLRQGETQYF.

This chain connects TRBV5-4 to TRBJ2-7; TCRdb's D call, TRBD1, is unchecked because there is no DNA. The V gene's germline CDR1 is SGHNT and CDR2 YYREEE (reference sequence). This CDR3 region has 14 residues. CDR3: CASSLGQGRNEQYF.

The V call is TRBV10-3, the J call TRBJ2-3. The CDR3 loop spans 13 amino acids. The germline gives CDR1 ENHRY, CDR2 SYGVKD. CDR3: CATLLDHTDTQYF.

This chain links TRBV6-2 or TRBV6-3 with TRBJ1-2; as DNA is missing, the TRBD1 call by TCRdb cannot be tested. From germline, CDR1 is MNHEY and CDR2 SVGEGT. This CDR3 comprises 17 residues. CDR3 region: CASNDHRATGNIYGYTF.